These 18 T cell receptor beta chains came from one sample sequenced in a study of blood T cell repertoires in COVID-19. Using immunoSEQ multiplex PCR, the repertoire was profiled, and TCRdb retains in-frame clones only, with some absent. There are approximately 210,000 clones in the sample; around 81% occur only once, and 8.9% lies in the top ten. Sequenced: PBMCs or T cells enriched from blood (not recorded which). Every receptor here comes from a woman between 45 and 60 years old with acute COVID-19.

CDR3 bases: TGTGCCAGCCGTTTTCCAGGGAACACTGAAGCTTTCTTT. It translates to CASRFPGNTEAFF. The V gene is TRBV6-2 or TRBV6-3, the J gene TRBJ1-1; unclear D gene. The CDR3 is made up of 13 amino acids. Trimming stripped 8 bases from V and 1 base from J, with 11 bases between. The V gene's germline CDR1 is MNHEY and CDR2 SVGEGT.

J is TRBJ1-6 and V is TRBV19; D not resolved. Germline loops: CDR1 LNHDA, CDR2 SQIVND (reference sequence). This CDR3 spans 13 amino acids. V was shortened by 3 bases and J by 10 bases, with 10 bases between the two germline ends. CDR3 region: CASSIGERSPLHF. The CDR3, as DNA: TGTGCCAGTAGTATCGGGGAACGCTCACCCCTCCACTTT. Full variable domain (remainder filled in from reference TRBV19 and TRBJ1-6): DGGITQSPKYLFRKEGQNVTLSCEQNLNHDAMYWYRQDPGQGLRLIYYSQIVNDFQKGDIAEGYSVSREKKESFPLTVTSAQKNPTAFYLCASSIGERSPLHFGNGTRLTVT.

The chain has TRBV29-1 and TRBJ2-1; a possible D gene is TRBD1 (7 bases). The CDR3 is 15 amino acids. Trimming left V 8 bases short and J 0 bases short, with 17 bases between. CDR1 and CDR2 (germline): SQVTM, ANQGSEA. The CDR3 protein is CSLEGAASSYNEQFF. For the CDR3, the DNA is TGCAGCCTGGAGGGGGCGGCAAGCTCCTACAATGAGCAGTTCTTC.

For the CDR3, the DNA is TGTGCCAGTAGTATCACTAGCGGGAGATCTGTAAGCCAAGAGACCCAGTACTTC. This sequence encodes CASSITSGRSVSQETQYF. J is TRBJ2-5 and V is TRBV19; 11 bases agree with TRBD2. The germline gives CDR1 LNHDA, CDR2 SQIVND (reference sequence). V was clipped by 3 bases and J by 1 base; unmatched bases: 10. The CDR3 is 18 amino acids. Drawing the rest from reference TRBV19 and TRBJ2-5, the complete variable domain is DGGITQSPKYLFRKEGQNVTLSCEQNLNHDAMYWYRQDPGQGLRLIYYSQIVNDFQKGDIAEGYSVSREKKESFPLTVTSAQKNPTAFYLCASSITSGRSVSQETQYFGPGTRLLVL.

The chain is built from TRBV2 and TRBJ1-2; 10 bases fit TRBD1. Germline values: CDR1 SNHLY, CDR2 FYNNEI. J gave up 7 bases and V 4 bases, and 9 bases lay outside the gene matches. The CDR3 runs to 15 residues. Written as DNA, the CDR3 is TGTGCCAGCAGTGTGGCCGCGACAGGGGGCTTTGGCTACACCTTC. Translating it yields CASSVAATGGFGYTF.

This clone was detected once. This sequence joins TRBV4-1 and TRBJ2-7; possibly TRBD2 for D (6 bases). This CDR3 region has 14 residues. V was trimmed by 1 base and J by 4 bases, leaving 11 bases between them. CDR1 and CDR2 from the germline V gene are MGHRA and YSYEKL. The chain's CDR3 is CASSQAEGRYEQYF. In DNA, the CDR3 is TGCGCCAGCAGCCAAGCGGAGGGCCGATACGAGCAGTACTTC.

This chain uses TRBV19 with TRBJ2-7, with TRBD1 matching over 10 bases. The CDR3 is made up of 15 amino acids. J was trimmed by 6 bases and V by 6 bases; bases with no gene match: 11. Germline-derived CDR1 and CDR2 are LNHDA and SQIVND (reference sequence). The CDR3 spells CASRKSGTGVGEQYF. The DNA of the CDR3 is TGTGCCAGTAGAAAGTCCGGGACAGGGGTCGGCGAGCAGTACTTC.

The J gene is TRBJ2-2, the V gene TRBV7-2; D may be TRBD1 (6 bases). The ends were cut back, 5 bases at V and 0 bases at J, with 13 bases in the middle. This CDR3 is built from 16 residues. Looked up from germline, CDR1 is SGHTA and CDR2 is FQGNSA. CDR3 sequence: CASSPGPGANTGELFF. The CDR3 coding sequence is TGTGCCAGCAGCCCCGGCCCAGGGGCGAACACCGGGGAGCTGTTTTTT.

The V and J genes are TRBV5-1 and TRBJ2-7; TRBD2 matches 11 bases. Germline V CDR1 and CDR2: SGHRS, YFSETQ. The length of the CDR3 is 14 residues. V shed 4 bases, J shed 7 bases, and the junction held 7 bases outside the gene matches. CDR3 bases: TGCGCCAGCAGCCAAGGGACTAGCGGCGGAGAGCAGTACTTC. Translated: CASSQGTSGGEQYF.

This chain links TRBV19 with TRBJ2-3, with 8 bases that match TRBD1. With V trimmed by 5 bases and J by 4 bases, 5 bases remained unmatched. Germline lookup yields CDR1 LNHDA and CDR2 SQIVND (reference sequence). The CDR3 totals 14 residues. The CDR3 DNA reads as TGTGCCAGTAGTTTGGACAGGGACTCAGATACGCAGTATTTT. It codes for CASSLDRDSDTQYF.

This chain connects TRBV6-5 to TRBJ1-2; the D gene is possibly TRBD1 (6 bases). Deletions cut 5 bases from V and 8 bases from J, with 12 bases between. CDR1 and CDR2 from the germline V gene are MNHEY and SVGAGI. The CDR3 extends over 12 amino acids. CDR3 loop: CASSRRGGGYTF. The CDR3 coding sequence is TGTGCCAGCAGTCGTCGGGGGGGCGGCTACACCTTC.

This chain links TRBV18 with TRBJ1-1; TRBD1 aligns across 7 bases. V shed 4 bases, J shed 7 bases, and the junction held 6 bases outside the gene matches. The CDR3 covers 13 residues. The germline V gene has CDR1 KGHSH and CDR2 LQKENI. The CDR3 nucleotides are TGTGCCAGCTCACTTGGCAGGGGGATTGAAGCTTTCTTT. Translation gives CASSLGRGIEAFF.

This chain connects TRBV14 to TRBJ2-1; 7 nucleotides align to TRBD2. This CDR3 has 16 amino acids. The germline CDR1 and CDR2 sequences are SGHDN and FVKESK. V trimming: 1 base; J trimming: 9 bases; junction bases outside the gene matches: 12. Written as DNA, the CDR3 is TGTGCCAGCAGCCAAGGCGGCGGGGGACGCCGGGGTGAGCAGTTCTTC. Its protein is CASSQGGGGRRGEQFF.

The chain employs TRBV15 and TRBJ1-5, with D possibly matching TRBD1 (5 bases). Trimming shortened V by 3 bases and J by 5 bases, and 5 bases separated the two germline ends. CDR1 is LNHNV and CDR2 is YYDKDF in the germline V gene (reference sequence). The CDR3 has 12 residues. CDR3 protein: CATSRTDQPQHF. CDR3 bases: TGTGCCACCAGCAGGACAGATCAGCCCCAGCATTTT. The full variable domain, its missing parts supplied by reference TRBV15 and TRBJ1-5, is DAMVIQNPRYQVTQFGKPVTLSCSQTLNHNVMYWYQQKSSQAPKLLFHYYDKDFNNEADTPDNFQSRRPNTSFCFLDIRSPGLGDTAMYLCATSRTDQPQHFGDGTRLSIL.

In DNA form, the CDR3 reads TGTGCCAGTAGTATGCCGGCGGGCGTGACCGGGGAGCTGTTTTTT. Translating gives CASSMPAGVTGELFF. This rearrangement joins TRBV19 to TRBJ2-2; D is perhaps TRBD2 (5 bases). Trimming pared 3 bases from V and 5 bases from J, leaving 13 bases between. Germline assignment: CDR1 LNHDA and CDR2 SQIVND (reference sequence). The CDR3 length is 15 residues.

CDR3 protein: CSASGGGAKETQYF. In DNA form, the CDR3 reads TGCAGTGCTAGTGGTGGGGGGGCTAAAGAGACCCAGTACTTC. V gene TRBV20-1 combines with J gene TRBJ2-5; weak D call: TRBD2 (7 bases). Trimming removed 3 bases from V and 3 bases from J, with 14 bases in between. The CDR3 length is 14 residues. Per the germline V gene, CDR1 is DFQATT and CDR2 is SNEGSKA (reference sequence).

This clone appeared a few times. The genes are TRBV9 and TRBJ1-4, with TRBD1 identical over 9 bases. Germline V gene data show CDR1 as SGDLS and CDR2 as YYNGEE. The CDR3 contains 14 residues. Losses at the gene ends were 4 bases for V and 8 bases for J; bases not matched to a gene: 6. Here the CDR3 DNA reads TGTGCCAGCAGCCCCGGGACAGGGATGGAAAAACTGTTTTTT. Translation: CASSPGTGMEKLFF.

This rearrangement joins TRBV19 to TRBJ2-5, with 7 nucleotides matching TRBD1. The V gene's germline CDR1 is LNHDA and CDR2 SQIVND (reference sequence). There are 19 residues in the CDR3. The V and J ends lost 6 bases and 5 bases, in that order; junction bases with no gene match: 24. The CDR3 nucleotides read TGTGCCAGTAGCCCGGTACGGATCAGGACAGGCGTATTCTTCGAGACCCAGTACTTC. This sequence encodes CASSPVRIRTGVFFETQYF.